These 7 T cell receptor beta chains share one sample of origin, sequenced in a study of vaccination effects on CD4 cells after COVID-19. Expansion of antigen-specific CD4+ T cells with viral peptide pools was carried out by the ViraFEST assay before sequencing. Following culture for under 12 days, CD4+ T cells were isolated. Everyone in the study got two shots of either the BNT162b2 or mRNA-1273 vaccine. What these receptors recognize is not known. Some clones are missing from TCRdb's copy, which holds only in-frame ones; the method was immunoSEQ multiplex PCR. The sample comprises tens of thousands of clones, 74% of which are singletons, and roughly 16% rests with the top ten. This sample comprised CD4+ T cells from PBMCs cultured with HCoV-OC43 spike peptides, obtained after COVID-19 vaccination. Specified subset: HCoV-OC43 spike overlapping peptide pool stimulation. The receptors were sampled from a human donor who received a COVID-19 vaccine.

The V call is TRBV18, the J call TRBJ2-3; D not resolved. V lost 3 bases and J lost 8, with 12 bases in between. CDR3 length equals 13 residues. CDR1 is KGHSH and CDR2 is LQKENI in the germline V gene. The CDR3 DNA follows: TGTGCCAGCTCACCTGATCAATCGGGTACGCAGTATTTT. Protein: CASSPDQSGTQYF.

This clone has a single count. This chain uses TRBV11-2 with TRBJ2-2; D is ambiguous. V was pared by 6 bases and J by 3 bases, with 11 bases between. The CDR3 consists of 14 residues. Per germline, CDR1 SGHAT and CDR2 FQNNGV. The CDR3 DNA is TGTGCCAGCAGGAGGAGTGCGGACACCGGGGAGCTGTTTTTT. Its protein is CASRRSADTGELFF.

This sequence joins TRBV10-3 and TRBJ2-7, with D unclear. V lost 7 bases and J 4 bases, leaving 11 bases between the germline ends. This CDR3 has 12 amino acids. Germline CDR1 ENHRY, CDR2 SYGVKD. CDR3 region: CAITGSSYEQYF. The CDR3 DNA sequence: TGTGCCATCACCGGGTCTAGTTACGAGCAGTACTTC.

CDR3 protein: CASSRSQAFGYTF. The CDR3 coding sequence is TGTGCCAGCAGCCGTAGCCAGGCCTTTGGCTACACCTTC. The chain recombines TRBV3-1 (or the pseudogene TRBV3-2) with TRBJ1-2; D unclear. V dropped 4 bases and J dropped 7 bases, with 13 bases sitting between them. This CDR3 contains 13 residues. Germline CDR1 reads LGHDT; CDR2 reads YNNKEL (reference sequence).

V usage is TRBV18 and J usage is TRBJ1-1; maybe TRBD1 (6 bases). Germline-derived CDR1 and CDR2 are KGHSH and LQKENI. This CDR3 comprises 15 residues. Trimming stripped 2 bases from V and 2 bases from J, with 12 bases between. CDR3 in DNA: TGTGCCAGCTCACCATTGGGGGCTGAAAACACTGAAGCTTTCTTT. Encoded protein: CASSPLGAENTEAFF.

The gene calls are TRBV5-1 and TRBJ2-2, with 7 bases lining up with TRBD1. Trimming took 3 bases from V and 1 from J; bases not matched to a gene: 3. Germline V lookup: CDR1 SGHRS, CDR2 YFSETQ. The CDR3 consists of 15 residues. The CDR3 region has the DNA TGCGCCAGCAGCTCCAGACAGGGGAACACCGGGGAGCTGTTTTTT. Translated: CASSSRQGNTGELFF. Variable domain in full (rest from reference TRBV5-1 and TRBJ2-2): KAGVTQTPRYLIKTRGQQVTLSCSPISGHRSVSWYQQTPGQGLQFLFEYFSETQRNKGNFPGRFSGRQFSNSRSEMNVSTLELGDSALYLCASSSRQGNTGELFFGEGSRLTVL.

The chain carries TRBV2 and TRBJ2-5; 11 bases fit TRBD1. From germline, CDR1 is SNHLY and CDR2 FYNNEI. Unmatched junction bases numbered 4, after V lost 5 bases and J lost 5 bases. The CDR3 covers 14 residues. As DNA, the CDR3 is TGTGCCAGCAGTCGGGACAGGGGGACGGAGACCCAGTACTTC. Its protein product is CASSRDRGTETQYF.